This T cell receptor beta chain was profiled in a study of technical replicates of blood from several donors. This clone was detected only once. TCRdb's copy holds only in-frame clones and misses some; the assay was immunoSEQ multiplex PCR. The sample includes tens of thousands of clones, 95% to 98% of them seen just once. This receptor was taken from a human donor in good health. The sample taken for sequencing was T cells isolated from PBMCs.

CDR3 DNA sequence: TGTGCCACCAGCCGCAACCGACAATTTCAGCCCCAGCATTTT. Its translation: CATSRNRQFQPQHF. The chain uses TRBV15 and TRBJ1-5; D is undetermined. V lost 5 bases to trimming and J lost 6 bases, with 14 bases between them. CDR1 is LNHNV and CDR2 is YYDKDF in the germline V gene (reference sequence). The CDR3 is 14 amino acids.